The 7 T cell receptor beta chains presented below share a single source sample, sequenced in a study of Graves' ophthalmopathy and Graves' hyperthyroidism. Amplification of the TCR beta CDR3 regions used RNA transcripts (as template). Following a first-round RT-PCR that used HTBI primers, a second-round multiplex PCR was carried out. TCRdb ran MiXCR on the multiplex PCR reads and lists one entry per CDR3 protein. The table records some 520,000 distinct CDR3 sequences, around 15% of them present only once. Specimen: blood. The receptors stem from a woman younger than 45 with Graves' ophthalmopathy.

The chain uses TRBV9 and TRBJ1-1; D unclear. Trimming shortened V by 0 bases and J by 0 bases, and 9 bases separated the two germline ends. From germline, CDR1 is SGDLS and CDR2 YYNGEE. This CDR3 comprises 15 residues. The CDR3 sequence is CASSVGSGLNTEAFF. The CDR3 DNA reads as TGTGCCAGCAGCGTAGGCTCAGGTTTGAACACTGAAGCTTTCTTT.

This clonotype has a count of ten or more. The chain joins TRBV20-1 to TRBJ1-2, with D tentatively TRBD1 (5 bases). The CDR3 length is 18 residues. V was cut by 0 bases and J by 6 bases, with 26 bases left in between. The germline V gene has CDR1 DFQATT and CDR2 SNEGSKA (reference sequence). CDR3 DNA: TGCAGTGCTAGAGATGGGACCACCGTTGCGAGCAAAAGCAATGGCTACACCTTC. It translates to CSARDGTTVASKSNGYTF.

This clonotype showed up many times. This chain uses TRBV28 with TRBJ1-2; 7 bases are shared with TRBD1. The V gene end was trimmed by 4 bases and the J gene end by 0 bases; junction bases not matched to a gene: 5. Germline V gene data show CDR1 as MDHEN and CDR2 as SYDVKM. The CDR3 runs to 15 residues. This CDR3 is CASSSTGVANYGYTF. CDR3 DNA sequence: TGTGCCAGCAGTTCAACAGGGGTAGCTAACTATGGCTACACCTTC.

This clonotype was recorded many times. The CDR3 nucleotides are TGTGCCAGCAGTCGGACAGGGTGGGAGACCCAGTACTTC. Its translation is CASSRTGWETQYF. V gene TRBV25-1 combines with J gene TRBJ2-5; 8 bases align to TRBD1. Germline trimming cut 5 bases from V and 5 bases from J; bases unmatched to any gene: 4. Germline V lookup: CDR1 MGHDK, CDR2 SYGVNS. This CDR3 is built from 13 residues.

This clonotype was seen ten or more times. The chain couples TRBV20-1 to TRBJ2-7; weak D call: TRBD2 (6 bases). CDR3 length equals 14 residues. In germline, CDR1 is DFQATT, CDR2 SNEGSKA (reference sequence). V gave up 0 bases and J gave up 6 bases, with 15 bases separating them. CDR3 region: CSAREGRESSEQYF. CDR3 DNA sequence: TGCAGTGCTAGAGAAGGTCGGGAGTCGTCCGAGCAGTACTTC.

This clonotype has ten or more counts. The J gene is TRBJ2-7, the V gene TRBV5-1, with unresolved D. Looked up from germline, CDR1 is SGHRS and CDR2 is YFSETQ. The CDR3 has 14 residues. Trimming took 4 bases from V and 2 from J, leaving 13 bases between them. DNA for the CDR3: TGCGCCAGCAGCAAGCAGGACGGAACCTACGAGCAGTACTTC. This codes for CASSKQDGTYEQYF.

This clonotype came up many times. The chain recombines TRBV28 with TRBJ2-5; D is unclear. Trimming took 2 bases from V and 2 from J, leaving 6 bases between them. Germline CDR1 reads MDHEN; CDR2 reads SYDVKM. The CDR3 is 13 residues long. In DNA, the CDR3 is TGTGCCAGCAGTTTAATAGCTCAAGAGACCCAGTACTTC. Encoded protein: CASSLIAQETQYF.